This TCR beta chain derives from a study of blood T cell repertoires in COVID-19. This CDR3 contains 15 residues. CDR1 is LNHDA and CDR2 is SQIVND in the germline V gene (reference sequence). J was trimmed by 0 bases and V by 3 bases; bases with no gene match: 4. Authors' methods: Amplifying reference gene primers gave estimates of nucleated cell counts. Only in-frame clones appear in the TCRdb table, and some are missing; sequencing was by immunoSEQ multiplex PCR. The V and J calls and clone size come from that table; D and trimming were worked out from the DNA. The data show tens of thousands of clones, with roughly 90% seen just once and around 3% held by the top ten.

The sequenced sample was peripheral blood. The TCR sequence derives from a human donor in a cohort sampled during active COVID-19. The genes are TRBV19 and TRBJ1-2, with TRBD1 matching 7 bases. CDR3 sequence: CASSIRDSPNYGYTF. DNA of the CDR3: TGTGCCAGTAGTATCCGGGACAGCCCTAACTATGGCTACACCTTC.